A single sample gave rise to the 29 T cell receptor beta chains below, sequenced in a study of cytomegalovirus exposure and HLA in healthy donors. The PCR employed 60 Vbeta primers together with 13 Jbeta primers. Sequencing was performed with immunoSEQ multiplex PCR; in TCRdb, only in-frame clones are kept and a portion is missing. The data show 95,000 to 150,000 clones, over 80% seen once. Sequencing was performed on PBMCs. These receptor sequences come from a man aged 25-45 years in good health and CMV-seronegative.

This clone was found once. The chain has TRBV11-2 and TRBJ1-3; a weak D match, TRBD1 (5 bases). This CDR3 region has 12 residues. V lost 6 bases, J lost 8 bases, and 11 bases lay in between. Germline CDR1 SGHAT, CDR2 FQNNGV. The CDR3 DNA reads as TGTGCCAGCAGAAAGGGGTCGCACACCATATATTTT. Translating it yields CASRKGSHTIYF.

The chain has TRBV10-1 and TRBJ2-6, with 8 bases identical to TRBD1. Germline CDR1 reads WNHNN; CDR2 reads SYGVQD (reference sequence). After removal of 3 bases from V and 0 bases from J, the junction contained 7 bases not matched to a gene. The CDR3 spans 18 residues. The CDR3 protein is CASSDGRDRSSGANVLTF. The CDR3 region has the DNA TGCGCCAGCAGTGACGGCCGGGACAGGAGCTCTGGGGCCAACGTCCTGACTTTC.

The chain carries TRBV4-2 and TRBJ1-5; 8 bases match TRBD1. The CDR3 sequence is 15 residues long. J gave up 8 bases and V 2 bases, and 8 bases lay outside the gene matches. CDR1 LGHNA and CDR2 YNFKEQ come from the germline V gene. The CDR3 DNA is TGTGCCAGCAGCCAAAGCGCAGGGGGCGAAGAGCCCCAGCATTTT. Translated, it gives CASSQSAGGEEPQHF.

The rearrangement links TRBV9 to TRBJ1-2; 9 bases are shared with TRBD1. CDR1 and CDR2 from the germline V gene are SGDLS and YYNGEE. The trim removed 4 bases at V and 2 bases at J, leaving 6 bases unmatched. The CDR3 is 15 residues long. CDR3 residues: CASSPRTGENYGYTF. The CDR3 nucleotides are TGTGCCAGCAGCCCCCGGACAGGGGAAAACTATGGCTACACCTTC.

The chain carries TRBV5-4 and TRBJ1-3; D is undetermined. The germline V gene encodes CDR1 SGHNT and CDR2 YYREEE (reference sequence). CDR3 length: 16 residues. V lost 5 bases to trimming and J lost 0 bases, with 15 bases between them. The CDR3 DNA sequence: TGTGCCAGCAGTCCTGCCGGGGTCCCCTCTGGAAACACCATATATTTT. Protein: CASSPAGVPSGNTIYF.

The chain links TRBV6-5 to TRBJ1-5; D is unresolved. Germline values: CDR1 MNHEY, CDR2 SVGAGI. This CDR3 has 14 residues. V was pared by 2 bases and J by 5 bases, with 10 bases between. The chain's CDR3 is CASSYAESDQPQHF. The CDR3 bases are TGTGCCAGCAGTTACGCGGAATCCGATCAGCCCCAGCATTTT.

This chain uses TRBV2 with TRBJ2-1, with 11 bases fitting TRBD1. Losses at the gene ends were 6 bases for V and 6 bases for J; bases not matched to a gene: 7. The CDR3 contains 15 residues. Germline lookup yields CDR1 SNHLY and CDR2 FYNNEI. DNA of the CDR3: TGTGCCAGCAGACCCGGGACAGGGGGGAGCAATGAGCAGTTCTTC. Protein: CASRPGTGGSNEQFF.

The chain employs TRBV4-1 and TRBJ2-7; 13 bases align to TRBD2. J was trimmed by 8 bases and V by 3 bases; bases with no gene match: 16. Germline CDR1 and CDR2: MGHRA and YSYEKL. The CDR3 totals 18 residues. CDR3 DNA: TGCGCCAGCAGCCAGGTAGGGACTAGCGGGGCGTCCCCCCTCCAGCAGTACTTC. Its protein product is CASSQVGTSGASPLQQYF.

The CDR3 DNA follows: TGTGCCAGCAGTCCTACAGAGACTCAGCCCCAGCATTTT. Encoded protein: CASSPTETQPQHF. The gene calls are TRBV6-1 and TRBJ1-5, with no clear D. Germline V gene sequence: CDR1 MNHNS, CDR2 SASEGT. The CDR3 runs 13 residues. The germline V and J ends were trimmed by 5 bases and 6 bases, with 11 bases remaining between them.

This chain joins TRBV7-2 and TRBJ1-4, with D perhaps TRBD1 (6 bases). Germline V lookup: CDR1 SGHTA, CDR2 FQGNSA. CDR3 length: 14 amino acids. The V and J ends lost 5 bases and 8 bases respectively, with 15 bases between them. The CDR3 loop is CASSTSGVREKLFF. CDR3 nucleotides: TGTGCCAGCAGCACCTCAGGGGTCCGGGAAAAACTGTTTTTT. Combining the CDR3 with reference TRBV7-2 and TRBJ1-4 gives the whole variable domain GAGVSQSPSNKVTEKGKDVELRCDPISGHTALYWYRQSLGQGLEFLIYFQGNSAPDKSGLPSDRFSAERTGGSVSTLTIQRTQQEDSAVYLCASSTSGVREKLFFGSGTQLSVL.

The chain carries TRBV4-1 and TRBJ2-2; 8 bases align to TRBD1. This CDR3 is 18 amino acids long. Germline-derived CDR1 and CDR2 are MGHRA and YSYEKL. V lost 1 base to trimming and J lost 2 bases; unmatched junction nucleotides: 9. The CDR3 DNA follows: TGCGCCAGCAGCCAAGCCAAGGACAGGGCCGACAACACCGGGGAGCTGTTTTTT. As protein: CASSQAKDRADNTGELFF.

This clone was counted once. The CDR3 loop is CASSYGLAGGAETQYF. Here the CDR3 DNA reads TGTGCCAGCAGTTACGGACTAGCGGGGGGTGCAGAGACCCAGTACTTC. The V gene is TRBV11-2, the J gene TRBJ2-5, with 14 bases aligning to TRBD2. The germline V gene has CDR1 SGHAT and CDR2 FQNNGV. The CDR3 has 16 residues. Losses at the gene ends were 6 bases for V and 4 bases for J; bases not matched to a gene: 7. Combining the CDR3 with reference TRBV11-2 and TRBJ2-5 gives the whole variable domain EAGVAQSPRYKIIEKRQSVAFWCNPISGHATLYWYQQILGQGPKLLIQFQNNGVVDDSQLPKDRFSAERLKGVDSTLKIQPAKLEDSAVYLCASSYGLAGGAETQYFGPGTRLLVL.

The chain joins TRBV5-6 to TRBJ1-4; D might be TRBD1 (5 bases). V shed 4 bases and J shed 8 bases, with 15 bases lying between them. The germline V gene encodes CDR1 SGHDT and CDR2 YYEEEE. The CDR3 extends over 14 amino acids. CDR3 sequence reads: CASSRDPRGEKLFF. DNA for the CDR3: TGTGCCAGCAGCAGGGACCCGCGGGGAGAAAAACTGTTTTTT.

This chain's CDR3 is CASSLGGGLPYEQYF. The CDR3 bases are TGCGCCAGCAGCTTGGGCGGGGGCCTACCCTACGAGCAGTACTTC. This rearrangement joins TRBV5-1 to TRBJ2-5; tentatively, D is TRBD2 (7 bases). The J call may be faulty, since TRBJ2-7 better matches the DNA end. Per germline, CDR1 SGHRS and CDR2 YFSETQ. The CDR3 extends over 15 amino acids.

The chain carries TRBV7-9 and TRBJ1-5; the D is unclear. The V gene's germline CDR1 is SEHNR and CDR2 FQNEAQ (reference sequence). V lost 8 bases, J lost 1 base, and 6 bases lay in between. This CDR3 has 12 amino acids. CDR3 protein: CASEGSNQPQHF. CDR3 nucleotides: TGTGCCAGCGAGGGAAGCAATCAGCCCCAGCATTTT.

This clone was detected a few times. The rearrangement links TRBV19 to TRBJ1-6; 7 bases map to TRBD1. This CDR3 contains 14 residues. Looked up from germline, CDR1 is LNHDA and CDR2 is SQIVND (reference sequence). After removal of 5 bases from V and 8 bases from J, the junction contained 6 bases not matched to a gene. CDR3 sequence: CASSHGTEYSPLHF. Here the CDR3 DNA reads TGTGCCAGTAGTCACGGGACAGAGTATTCACCCCTCCACTTT.

The V call is TRBV7-9, the J call TRBJ2-2, with a weak D call TRBD1 (5 bases). This CDR3 region has 16 residues. Trimming removed 5 bases at V and 9 bases at J, with 22 bases between. Germline CDR1 is SEHNR and CDR2 is FQNEAQ (reference sequence). The CDR3 nucleotides are TGTGCCAGCAGCGGTCCCTTAGGGGTGAGAGACCGGGAGCTGTTTTTT. Protein sequence: CASSGPLGVRDRELFF.

CDR3 coding DNA: TGTGCCAGCAGCCAAGATCTAAGAGTGAACAGGGGGCATGGCTACACCTTC. This encodes CASSQDLRVNRGHGYTF. This chain joins TRBV14 and TRBJ1-2, with TRBD1 matching over 9 bases. Germline values: CDR1 SGHDN, CDR2 FVKESK. The junction had 11 bases not matched to a gene; V was cut back by 0 bases and J by 6 bases. The CDR3 totals 17 residues.

The chain joins TRBV27 to TRBJ1-4; D might be TRBD1 (5 bases). Germline V CDR1 and CDR2: MNHEY, SMNVEV (reference sequence). CDR3 size: 15 residues. The ends were cut back, 3 bases at V and 5 bases at J, with 13 bases in the middle. The CDR3 nucleotides read TGTGCCAGCAGTTTGGGGGGACGGTTAAATGAAAAACTGTTTTTT. Translating it yields CASSLGGRLNEKLFF.

There are a few counts of this clone. The chain uses TRBV11-2 and TRBJ2-5, with D possibly being TRBD2 (5 bases). The V end lost 5 bases, the J end lost 3 bases, and 10 bases lay between the germline ends. Per the germline V gene, CDR1 is SGHAT and CDR2 is FQNNGV. This CDR3 contains 13 residues. The CDR3 reads CASSPLREETQYF. CDR3 DNA: TGTGCCAGCAGCCCCTTGAGGGAAGAGACCCAGTACTTC.

In regard to this clone: Germline and junction disagree at one end, which may indicate a read error. In the same sample, other DNA sequences code for this CDR3. The chain carries TRBV10-3 and TRBJ1-5; D gene uncertain. Germline loops: CDR1 ENHRY, CDR2 SYGVKD. The CDR3 sequence is 12 residues long. In DNA form, the CDR3 reads TGTGCCACCTGTAATAGCAATCAGCCCCAACATTTT. Its translation is CATCNSNQPQHF.

V usage is TRBV2 and J usage is TRBJ1-5, with D possibly matching TRBD1 (6 bases). CDR1 SNHLY and CDR2 FYNNEI come from the germline V gene. The germline V and J ends were trimmed by 5 bases and 0 bases, with 8 bases remaining between them. The CDR3 totals 14 residues. CDR3 region: CASSRTASNQPQHF. For the CDR3, the DNA is TGTGCCAGCAGTAGGACAGCTAGCAATCAGCCCCAGCATTTT.

This sequence joins TRBV4-3 and TRBJ2-1; TRBD2 is a possible D gene (6 bases). CDR1 and CDR2 (germline): LGHNA, YSLEER. This CDR3 region has 18 residues. The ends were cut back, 3 bases at V and 0 bases at J, with 18 bases in the middle. The CDR3 is CASSQEGSGTYSYNEQFF. CDR3 DNA sequence: TGCGCCAGCAGCCAGGAGGGGTCGGGAACCTACTCCTACAATGAGCAGTTCTTC.

The V and J genes are TRBV5-1 and TRBJ2-7, with TRBD2 identical over 9 bases. V lost 2 bases and J lost 6; bases outside the gene matches: 12. This CDR3 region has 16 residues. In germline, CDR1 is SGHRS, CDR2 YFSETQ. For the CDR3, the DNA is TGCGCCAGCAGCTTATCAAGCGGGGGGCCCGGCGGCGAGCAGTACTTC. It codes for CASSLSSGGPGGEQYF.

The V call is TRBV27, the J call TRBJ2-7, with a tentative D call TRBD1 (5 bases). V lost 2 bases and J 2 bases, leaving 13 bases between the germline ends. CDR1 MNHEY and CDR2 SMNVEV come from the germline V gene (reference sequence). The CDR3 has 15 amino acids. CDR3 nucleotide sequence: TGTGCCAGCAGTTTAGGGCCCAGGGCAACCTACGAGCAGTACTTC. Amino acid sequence: CASSLGPRATYEQYF.

The rearrangement links TRBV7-6 to TRBJ1-4; D gene ambiguous. The CDR3 extends over 18 amino acids. V lost 5 bases and J lost 6, with 25 bases in between. The germline V gene encodes CDR1 SGHVS and CDR2 FNYEAQ. DNA of the CDR3: TGTGCCAGCAGCCAGAGCACATTCTTGTCGGGAGTTGATGAAAAACTGTTTTTT. It is translated as CASSQSTFLSGVDEKLFF.

This clone was counted once. The chain is built from TRBV5-1 and TRBJ2-1; TRBD1 aligns across 7 bases. Germline assignment: CDR1 SGHRS and CDR2 YFSETQ. The V segment lost 4 bases and the J segment 7 bases; nucleotides outside the gene matches: 14. CDR3 length: 16 residues. The CDR3: CASSVDRRRPDNEQFF. The CDR3, as DNA: TGCGCCAGCAGCGTGGACAGGCGGCGGCCCGATAATGAGCAGTTCTTC. Full variable domain (rest looked up from reference TRBV5-1 and TRBJ2-1): KAGVTQTPRYLIKTRGQQVTLSCSPISGHRSVSWYQQTPGQGLQFLFEYFSETQRNKGNFPGRFSGRQFSNSRSEMNVSTLELGDSALYLCASSVDRRRPDNEQFFGPGTRLTVL.

The rearrangement uses TRBV27 and TRBJ2-7, with 11 bases that match TRBD2. The CDR3 is made up of 15 amino acids. J was trimmed by 3 bases and V by 3 bases; bases with no gene match: 4. CDR1 is MNHEY and CDR2 is SMNVEV in the germline V gene (reference sequence). The CDR3 DNA sequence: TGTGCCAGCAGTTTTGGGACTAGCGGCCGCTACGAGCAGTACTTC. Amino acid sequence: CASSFGTSGRYEQYF.

The rearrangement joins TRBV2 to TRBJ1-2, with 10 bases identical to TRBD1. The germline V gene has CDR1 SNHLY and CDR2 FYNNEI. Trimming took 7 bases from V and 3 from J; bases not matched to a gene: 5. The CDR3 has 14 amino acids. The CDR3: CASTTTGGDYGYTF. The DNA for the CDR3 is TGTGCCAGCACTACGACAGGGGGCGACTATGGCTACACCTTC.